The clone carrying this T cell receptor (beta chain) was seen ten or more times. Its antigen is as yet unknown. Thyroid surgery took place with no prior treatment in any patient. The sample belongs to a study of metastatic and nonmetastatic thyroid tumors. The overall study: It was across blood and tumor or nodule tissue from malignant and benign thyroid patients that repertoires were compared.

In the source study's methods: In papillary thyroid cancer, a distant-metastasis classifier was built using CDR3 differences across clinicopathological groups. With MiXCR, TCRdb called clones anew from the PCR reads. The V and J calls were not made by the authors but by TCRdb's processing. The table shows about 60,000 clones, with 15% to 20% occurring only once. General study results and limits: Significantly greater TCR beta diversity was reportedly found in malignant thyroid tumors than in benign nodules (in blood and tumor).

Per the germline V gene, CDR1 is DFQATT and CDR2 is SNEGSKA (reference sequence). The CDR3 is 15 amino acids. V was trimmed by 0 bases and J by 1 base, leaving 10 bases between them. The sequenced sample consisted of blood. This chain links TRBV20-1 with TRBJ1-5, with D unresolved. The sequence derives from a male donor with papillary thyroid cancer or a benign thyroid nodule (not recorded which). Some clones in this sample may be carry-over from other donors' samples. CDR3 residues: CSAREGAESNQPQHF. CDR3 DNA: TGCAGTGCTAGAGAGGGAGCTGAGAGCAATCAGCCCCAGCATTTT.